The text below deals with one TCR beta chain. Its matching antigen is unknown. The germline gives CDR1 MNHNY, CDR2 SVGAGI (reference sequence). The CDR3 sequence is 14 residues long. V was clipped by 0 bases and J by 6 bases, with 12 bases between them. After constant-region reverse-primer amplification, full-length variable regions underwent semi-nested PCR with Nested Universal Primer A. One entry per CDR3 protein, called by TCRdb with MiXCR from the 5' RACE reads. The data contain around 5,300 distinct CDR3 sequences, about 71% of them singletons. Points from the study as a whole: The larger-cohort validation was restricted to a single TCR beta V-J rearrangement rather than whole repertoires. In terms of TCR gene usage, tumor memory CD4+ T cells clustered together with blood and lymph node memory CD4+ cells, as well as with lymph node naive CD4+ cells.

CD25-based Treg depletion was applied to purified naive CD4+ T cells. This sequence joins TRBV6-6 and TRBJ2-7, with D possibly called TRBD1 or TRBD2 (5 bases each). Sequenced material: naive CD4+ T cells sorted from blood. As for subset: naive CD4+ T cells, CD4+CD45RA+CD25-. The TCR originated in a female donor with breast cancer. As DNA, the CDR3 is TGTGCCAGCAGTTACTCGGGGACGTCAGGCGAGCAGTACTTC. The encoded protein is CASSYSGTSGEQYF.